These 28 T cell receptor beta chains came from one sample sequenced in a study of beta chain features in type 1 diabetes (dated by TCRdb to 2016 to 2019). On the study overall, not on this receptor specifically: In all four CD4+ subsets, TCRB CDR3 length was moderately but significantly shorter in type 1 diabetes patients.

Library generation was performed with the immunoSEQ multiplex PCR assay. The High Capacity cDNA Reverse Transcription Kit was used to reverse transcribe all of the isolated RNA, meaning that expressed TCRB transcripts were what got sequenced. Not all clones reach the TCRdb copy of this immuneACCESS table, which keeps in-frame sequences only. Checked studies attribute under half of the gap to unresolved V genes and leave the rest unexplained. The sample table lists more than 95,000 clones, roughly 28% of them with a count of one. The ten largest clones take up approximately 0.5% of the sample. No antigens are known for them. Specimen: central memory CD4+ T cells from blood. These receptors originate from a woman aged 18-30 years with type 1 diabetes.

The genes are TRBV6-1 and TRBJ2-3; 8 positions agree with TRBD2. The CDR3 extends over 15 amino acids. The V gene's germline CDR1 is MNHNS and CDR2 SASEGT. V lost 7 bases, J lost 4 bases, and 10 bases stayed unmatched. The CDR3 region has the DNA TGTGCCAGCACCCAAGCGGGAGCAATATCAGATACGCAGTATTTT. It yields the protein CASTQAGAISDTQYF.

This clone was detected a few times. The V and J genes are TRBV30 and TRBJ2-2, with 7 bases that match TRBD1. The CDR3 runs to 16 residues. Germline-derived CDR1 and CDR2 are GTSNPN and SVGIG (reference sequence). The ends lost 2 bases at V and 0 bases at J; junction bases unmatched: 6. This CDR3 reads CAWSRGQLSNTGELFF. CDR3 nucleotides: TGTGCCTGGAGTAGGGGACAGCTCTCGAACACCGGGGAGCTGTTTTTT.

V usage is TRBV11-2 and J usage is TRBJ2-1, with TRBD2 as a possible D gene (5 bases). V dropped 4 bases and J dropped 9 bases, with 16 bases sitting between them. The CDR3 spans 14 residues. CDR1 and CDR2 (germline): SGHAT, FQNNGV. CDR3: CASSSTHGVLEQFF. The CDR3 DNA follows: TGTGCCAGCAGCTCTACCCACGGGGTTCTTGAGCAGTTCTTC.

This rearrangement joins TRBV5-1 to TRBJ2-3; 11 positions match TRBD2. Trimming removed 1 base from V and 2 bases from J; junction bases left unmatched: 3. The CDR3 is 16 amino acids. Germline assignment: CDR1 SGHRS and CDR2 YFSETQ. CDR3 in DNA: TGCGCCAGCAGCTTGTCTAGCGGGAGGACCACAGATACGCAGTATTTT. The encoded protein is CASSLSSGRTTDTQYF.

The CDR3 DNA reads as TGTGCCAGCAGCTTAGGCGGATGGACAGACGAGCAGTACTTC. This translates into CASSLGGWTDEQYF. The chain is built from TRBV7-9 and TRBJ2-7; D is possibly TRBD1 (6 bases). Germline CDR1 is SEHNR and CDR2 is FQNEAQ (reference sequence). V lost 1 base and J lost 5, with 12 bases in between. This CDR3 comprises 14 residues.

The chain joins TRBV18 to TRBJ2-7; possible D gene TRBD2, 5 bases. The CDR3 contains 13 residues. Germline CDR1 KGHSH, CDR2 LQKENI. The ends were cut back, 4 bases at V and 5 bases at J, with 12 bases in the middle. This CDR3 is CASSRISGDEQYV. The CDR3 DNA follows: TGTGCCAGCTCACGGATAAGCGGCGACGAGCAGTACGTC.

This sequence joins TRBV2 and TRBJ2-7; 12 positions match TRBD1. With 3 bases clipped from V and 2 bases from J, the junction kept 2 bases outside the gene matches. From germline, CDR1 is SNHLY and CDR2 FYNNEI. The CDR3 contains 15 residues. The CDR3 here is CASSEGQGATYEQYV. CDR3 nucleotide sequence: TGTGCCAGCAGTGAGGGACAGGGGGCGACCTACGAGCAGTACGTC.

J is TRBJ2-3 and V is TRBV7-7; TRBD1 aligns across 9 bases. This CDR3 is built from 14 residues. In germline, CDR1 is SSHAT, CDR2 FNYEAQ (reference sequence). V was pared by 5 bases and J by 6 bases, with 6 bases of the junction left unmatched. This CDR3 is CASSRTGAGDTQYF. The CDR3 nucleotides are TGTGCCAGCAGCCGGACAGGGGCGGGGGATACGCAGTATTTT.

This clone appeared a few times. This rearrangement joins TRBV7-8 to TRBJ2-5; 8 bases fit TRBD1. The CDR3 runs to 16 residues. The germline V gene has CDR1 SGHVS and CDR2 FQNEAQ. Trimming took 4 bases from V and 4 from J; bases not matched to a gene: 11. The CDR3 protein is CASSSQRTGLGETQYF. In DNA, the CDR3 is TGTGCCAGCAGCTCGCAAAGGACAGGGTTGGGAGAGACCCAGTACTTC. Variable domain in full (rest from reference TRBV7-8 and TRBJ2-5): GAGVSQSPRYKVAKRGQDVALRCDPISGHVSLFWYQQALGQGPEFLTYFQNEAQLDKSGLPSDRFFAERPEGSVSTLKIQRTQQEDSAVYLCASSSQRTGLGETQYFGPGTRLLVL.

V is TRBV7-9 and J is TRBJ2-1; tentative D call: TRBD2 (6 bases). With 5 bases removed from V and 7 bases from J, the gap between germline ends came to 18 bases. This CDR3 is built from 15 residues. Germline CDR1 reads SEHNR; CDR2 reads FQNEAQ (reference sequence). The CDR3 DNA reads as TGTGCCAGCAGCGGAAGAGGGACTCCCCTAAATGAGCAGTTCTTC. Translated: CASSGRGTPLNEQFF. Variable domain in full (rest from reference TRBV7-9 and TRBJ2-1): DTGVSQNPRHKITKRGQNVTFRCDPISEHNRLYWYRQTLGQGPEFLTYFQNEAQLEKSRLLSDRFSAERPKGSFSTLEIQRTEQGDSAMYLCASSGRGTPLNEQFFGPGTRLTVL.

In this sample, this clone turned up a few times. The chain has TRBV18 and TRBJ1-2; 8 bases fit TRBD1. CDR3 length: 15 residues. The ends lost 7 bases at V and 8 bases at J; junction bases unmatched: 15. Germline V lookup: CDR1 KGHSH, CDR2 LQKENI. The CDR3 DNA reads TGTGCCAGCTGGTCCGGGACAGGAACGTATAGCGGCTACACCTTC. Encoded protein: CASWSGTGTYSGYTF.

This clone was observed a few times. The chain has TRBV25-1 and TRBJ2-5; D not certain. Germline V lookup: CDR1 MGHDK, CDR2 SYGVNS. The CDR3 covers 14 residues. The V end was cut by 7 bases, the J end by 5 bases, with 17 bases between. CDR3 sequence (DNA): TGTGCCAGCACTGATTTCCTCGGCAGGGAGACCCAGTACTTC. It is translated as CASTDFLGRETQYF.

This chain uses TRBV7-2 with TRBJ1-2; 9 bases match TRBD1. J lost 7 bases, V lost 5 bases, and 5 bases had no gene match. Germline assignment: CDR1 SGHTA and CDR2 FQGNSA. CDR3 length: 13 residues. The chain's CDR3 is CASSAYRGPGYTF. Here the CDR3 DNA reads TGTGCCAGCAGCGCATACAGGGGGCCTGGCTACACCTTC.

V usage is TRBV5-6 and J usage is TRBJ2-7; weak D call: TRBD2 (5 bases). V was shortened by 3 bases and J by 3 bases, with 16 bases between the two germline ends. This CDR3 is built from 15 residues. CDR1 and CDR2 (germline): SGHDT, YYEEEE. CDR3 nucleotide sequence: TGTGCCAGCAGCTCGACCGGCCTCGAGGGCTACGAGCAGTACTTC. Translating it yields CASSSTGLEGYEQYF.

There are many counts of this clone. The chain carries TRBV7-2 and TRBJ2-7; D assignment may be TRBD1 or TRBD2 (8 bases each). Germline CDR1 is SGHTA and CDR2 is FQGNSA. CDR3 length equals 14 residues. The V gene lost 9 bases and the J gene lost 2 bases, with 17 bases spanning the gap. The CDR3 loop reads CASSGTGRTYEQYV. CDR3 DNA: TGTGCCAGTAGCGGGACAGGTAGAACCTACGAGCAGTACGTC.

The rearrangement uses TRBV7-9 and TRBJ2-5; no reliable D call. In germline, CDR1 is SEHNR, CDR2 FQNEAQ (reference sequence). The CDR3 length is 12 residues. V gave up 1 base and J gave up 5 bases, with 5 bases separating them. The chain's CDR3 is CASSLGAETQYF. As DNA, the CDR3 is TGTGCCAGCAGCTTAGGAGCGGAGACCCAGTACTTC.

The chain uses TRBV5-1 and TRBJ1-2, with a tentative D call TRBD1 (5 bases). The germline V and J ends were trimmed by 2 bases and 5 bases, with 13 bases remaining between them. This CDR3 is built from 14 residues. Germline V gene lookup returns CDR1 SGHRS and CDR2 YFSETQ. CDR3 sequence: CASSFQGEKYGYTF. The CDR3 nucleotides are TGCGCCAGCAGCTTCCAGGGTGAGAAGTATGGCTACACCTTC. The variable domain in full, with the rest retrieved from reference TRBV5-1 and TRBJ1-2, is KAGVTQTPRYLIKTRGQQVTLSCSPISGHRSVSWYQQTPGQGLQFLFEYFSETQRNKGNFPGRFSGRQFSNSRSEMNVSTLELGDSALYLCASSFQGEKYGYTFGSGTRLTVV.

The CDR3 nucleotides read TGTGCCAGCTCACCACCGGGACTAGCGTTAAATGAGCAGTTCTTC. This translates into CASSPPGLALNEQFF. V and J are TRBV18 and TRBJ2-1; 10 bases are shared with TRBD2. There are 15 residues in the CDR3. CDR1 and CDR2 from the germline V gene are KGHSH and LQKENI. J lost 7 bases, V lost 0 bases, and 3 bases had no gene match.

The chain employs TRBV7-3 and TRBJ2-3; 10 bases agree with TRBD2. The CDR3 has 16 residues. V shed 1 base, J shed 5 bases, and the junction held 6 bases outside the gene matches. Germline V gene lookup returns CDR1 SGHTA and CDR2 FQGTGA. CDR3 sequence reads: CASSLRPSGSGDTQYF. The CDR3, as DNA: TGTGCCAGCAGCTTAAGGCCTAGCGGGAGTGGAGATACGCAGTATTTT.

V gene TRBV7-9 combines with J gene TRBJ2-1; D might be TRBD2 (7 bases). Trimming removed 1 base from V and 7 bases from J, with 14 bases in between. The CDR3 loop spans 15 amino acids. Per germline, CDR1 SEHNR and CDR2 FQNEAQ (reference sequence). The CDR3 spells CASSLGGGGSNEQFF. DNA for the CDR3: TGTGCCAGCAGCTTAGGGGGCGGGGGCTCAAATGAGCAGTTCTTC.

This clone was seen a few times. The genes are TRBV10-3 and TRBJ2-7; 8 positions agree with TRBD1. Germline CDR1 is ENHRY and CDR2 is SYGVKD. V gave up 11 bases and J gave up 5 bases; unmatched junction bases: 8. The CDR3 covers 12 residues. CDR3 residues: CAAEGQGNEQYF. The CDR3 bases are TGTGCCGCCGAAGGACAGGGCAACGAGCAGTACTTC.

V is TRBV19 and J is TRBJ1-2; a weak D match, TRBD1 (5 bases). Germline values: CDR1 LNHDA, CDR2 SQIVND (reference sequence). This CDR3 comprises 15 residues. Trimming removed 5 bases at V and 4 bases at J, with 17 bases between. The CDR3 DNA sequence: TGTGCCAGTAGTGAGGGACGGGGGTCTTCCTATGGCTACACCTTC. Its translation: CASSEGRGSSYGYTF.

This clone occurred a few times. The J gene is TRBJ2-1, the V gene TRBV30; no clear D. V lost 3 bases to trimming and J lost 3 bases, with 6 bases between them. The CDR3 spans 12 residues. Looked up from germline, CDR1 is GTSNPN and CDR2 is SVGIG (reference sequence). As DNA, the CDR3 is TGTGCCTGGAGCAGAAACTACAATGAGCAGTTCTTC. The encoded protein is CAWSRNYNEQFF.

This clone was seen more than once but under ten times. The CDR3 is CASSATPGQGKETQYF. The CDR3, as DNA: TGTGCCAGCAGCGCTACCCCGGGACAGGGAAAAGAGACCCAGTACTTC. V is TRBV7-2 and J is TRBJ2-5, with TRBD1 matching over 9 bases. CDR1 SGHTA and CDR2 FQGNSA come from the germline V gene. The CDR3 sequence is 16 residues long. Trimming took 5 bases from V and 3 from J; bases not matched to a gene: 10.

The chain combines TRBV15 with TRBJ1-1, with 7 bases lining up with TRBD1. The CDR3 runs 16 residues. The V gene's germline CDR1 is LNHNV and CDR2 YYDKDF (reference sequence). The J segment lost 6 bases and the V segment lost 0 bases, leaving 10 bases of the junction unmatched. CDR3 DNA: TGTGCCACCAGCAGAGATCGACAGGGTAAGAGGGCTGAAGCTTTCTTT. Residues: CATSRDRQGKRAEAFF. The whole variable domain, remainder taken from reference TRBV15 and TRBJ1-1, is DAMVIQNPRYQVTQFGKPVTLSCSQTLNHNVMYWYQQKSSQAPKLLFHYYDKDFNNEADTPDNFQSRRPNTSFCFLDIRSPGLGDTAMYLCATSRDRQGKRAEAFFGQGTRLTVV.

About this clone: Germline is not matched at one junction end, which may reflect a read error. The rearrangement links TRBV2 to TRBJ2-5; D may be TRBD2 (5 bases). This CDR3 is built from 11 residues. Germline V gives CDR1 SNHLY, CDR2 FYNNEI. CDR3 loop: CVSGGQETQYF. The CDR3 coding sequence is TGTGTCAGCGGAGGCCAAGAGACCCAGTACTTC.

This clone was counted between two and nine times. The V gene is TRBV7-2, the J gene TRBJ2-1, with 8 bases lining up with TRBD1. This CDR3 is 15 amino acids long. Germline-derived CDR1 and CDR2 are SGHTA and FQGNSA. Unmatched junction bases numbered 9, after V lost 7 bases and J lost 4 bases. The CDR3 DNA follows: TGTGCCAGCACCACCGGACAGGGCGGATACAATGAGCAGTTCTTC. Residues: CASTTGQGGYNEQFF.

The chain links TRBV29-1 to TRBJ2-1; TRBD1 agrees at 9 bases. J gave up 6 bases and V 3 bases, and 6 bases lay outside the gene matches. CDR1 is SQVTM and CDR2 is ANQGSEA in the germline V gene. This CDR3 spans 14 amino acids. CDR3 sequence: CSVEGTGSFNEQFF. CDR3 nucleotide sequence: TGCAGCGTTGAGGGGACAGGGAGTTTCAATGAGCAGTTCTTC.